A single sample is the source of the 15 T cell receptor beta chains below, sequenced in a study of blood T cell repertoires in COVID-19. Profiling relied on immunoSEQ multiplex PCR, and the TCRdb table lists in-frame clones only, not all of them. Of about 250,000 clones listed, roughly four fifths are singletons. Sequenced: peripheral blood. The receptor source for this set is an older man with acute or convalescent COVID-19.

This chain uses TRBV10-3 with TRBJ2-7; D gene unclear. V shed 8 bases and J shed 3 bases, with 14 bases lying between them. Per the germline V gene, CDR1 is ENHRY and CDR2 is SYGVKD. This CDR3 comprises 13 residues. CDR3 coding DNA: TGTGCCATCCGAGGCCCCGGCATCTACGAGCAGTACTTC. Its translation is CAIRGPGIYEQYF.

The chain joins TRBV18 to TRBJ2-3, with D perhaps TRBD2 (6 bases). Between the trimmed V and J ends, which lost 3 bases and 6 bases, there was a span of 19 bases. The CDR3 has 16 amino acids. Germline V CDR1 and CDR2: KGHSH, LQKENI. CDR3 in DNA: TGTGCCAGCTCACCCTCTAGCCCCGAGGGGAGGGATACGCAGTATTTT. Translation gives CASSPSSPEGRDTQYF.

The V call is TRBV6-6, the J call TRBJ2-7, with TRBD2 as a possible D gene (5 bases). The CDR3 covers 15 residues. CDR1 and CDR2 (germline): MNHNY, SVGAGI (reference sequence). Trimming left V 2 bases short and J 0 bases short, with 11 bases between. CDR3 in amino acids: CASSYPVGSSYEQYF. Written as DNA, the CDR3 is TGTGCCAGCAGTTACCCGGTGGGGAGCTCCTACGAGCAGTACTTC.

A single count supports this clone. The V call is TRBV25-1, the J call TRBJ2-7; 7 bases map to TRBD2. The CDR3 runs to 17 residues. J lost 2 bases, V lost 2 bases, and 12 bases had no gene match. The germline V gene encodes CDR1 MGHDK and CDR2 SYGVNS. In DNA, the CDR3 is TGTGCCAGCAGTGAAACTGGAGTCGGGGGGTCCCCCTACGAGCAGTACTTC. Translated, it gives CASSETGVGGSPYEQYF.

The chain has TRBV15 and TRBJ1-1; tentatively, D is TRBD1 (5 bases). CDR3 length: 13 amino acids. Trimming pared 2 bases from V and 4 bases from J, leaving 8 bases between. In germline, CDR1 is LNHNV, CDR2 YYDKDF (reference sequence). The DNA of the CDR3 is TGTGCCACCAGCAGACAGGGTCCCACTGAAGCTTTCTTT. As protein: CATSRQGPTEAFF.

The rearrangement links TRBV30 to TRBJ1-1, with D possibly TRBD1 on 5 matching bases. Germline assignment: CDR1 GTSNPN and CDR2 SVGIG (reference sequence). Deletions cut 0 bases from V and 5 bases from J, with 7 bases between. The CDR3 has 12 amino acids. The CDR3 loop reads CAWSVQETEAFF. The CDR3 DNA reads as TGTGCCTGGAGTGTACAGGAGACTGAAGCTTTCTTT.

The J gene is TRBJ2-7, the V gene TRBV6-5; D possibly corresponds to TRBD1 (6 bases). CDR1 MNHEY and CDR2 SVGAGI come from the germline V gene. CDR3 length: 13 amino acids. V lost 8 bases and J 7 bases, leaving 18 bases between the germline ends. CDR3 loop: CASRRGDVLEQYF. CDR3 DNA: TGTGCCAGCCGCAGGGGCGATGTCCTGGAGCAGTACTTC.

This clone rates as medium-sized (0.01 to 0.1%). The CDR3 bases are TGTGCCAGTAGGCTGGGGGGGTATACCAACACTGAAGCTTTCTTT. Translation: CASRLGGYTNTEAFF. The chain carries TRBV19 and TRBJ1-1, with D possibly TRBD1 on 5 matching bases. The CDR3 has 15 residues. Trimming removed 6 bases from V and 2 bases from J, with 16 bases in between. CDR1 is LNHDA, CDR2 SQIVND, per germline (reference sequence).

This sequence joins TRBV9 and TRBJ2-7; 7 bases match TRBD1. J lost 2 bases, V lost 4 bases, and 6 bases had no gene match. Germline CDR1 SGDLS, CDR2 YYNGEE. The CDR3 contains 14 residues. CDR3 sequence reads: CASSPSGTAYEQYF. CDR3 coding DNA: TGTGCCAGCAGCCCATCCGGGACAGCCTACGAGCAGTACTTC.

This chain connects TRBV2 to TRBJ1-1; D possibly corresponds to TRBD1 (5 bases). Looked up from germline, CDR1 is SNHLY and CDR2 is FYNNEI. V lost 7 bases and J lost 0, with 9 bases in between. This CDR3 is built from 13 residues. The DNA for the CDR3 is TGTGCCAGCACCTTGACAGTGAACACTGAAGCTTTCTTT. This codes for CASTLTVNTEAFF.

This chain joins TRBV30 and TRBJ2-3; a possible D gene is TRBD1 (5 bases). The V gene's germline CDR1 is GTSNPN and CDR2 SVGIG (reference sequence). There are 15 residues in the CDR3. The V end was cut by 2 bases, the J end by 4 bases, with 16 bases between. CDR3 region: CAWSRQGGRADTQYF. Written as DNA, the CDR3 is TGTGCCTGGAGTAGGCAGGGCGGACGGGCAGATACGCAGTATTTT.

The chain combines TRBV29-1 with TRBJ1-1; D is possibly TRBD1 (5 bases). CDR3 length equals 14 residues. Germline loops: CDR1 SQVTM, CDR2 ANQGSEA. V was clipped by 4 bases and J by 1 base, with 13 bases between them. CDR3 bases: TGCAGCGTTGCGTCAGGGAAGAAGAACACTGAAGCTTTCTTT. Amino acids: CSVASGKKNTEAFF.

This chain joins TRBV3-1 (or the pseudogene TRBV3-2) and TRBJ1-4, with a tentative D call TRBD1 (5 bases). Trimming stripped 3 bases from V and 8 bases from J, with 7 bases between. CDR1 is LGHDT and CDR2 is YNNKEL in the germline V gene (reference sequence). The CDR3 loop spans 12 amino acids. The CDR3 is CASSHPGEKLFF. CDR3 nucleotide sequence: TGTGCCAGCAGCCACCCAGGGGAAAAACTGTTTTTT.

The DNA for the CDR3 is TGTGCCAGCAGCTTAGGGGACACTCTTAATCAGCCCCAGCATTTT. Amino acids: CASSLGDTLNQPQHF. This rearrangement joins TRBV7-9 to TRBJ1-5, with D perhaps matching TRBD1 (6 bases). Germline V lookup: CDR1 SEHNR, CDR2 FQNEAQ (reference sequence). This CDR3 region has 15 residues. V was pared by 1 base and J by 4 bases, with 11 bases between. The complete variable domain, with remaining parts taken from reference TRBV7-9 and TRBJ1-5, reads DTGVSQNPRHKITKRGQNVTFRCDPISEHNRLYWYRQTLGQGPEFLTYFQNEAQLEKSRLLSDRFSAERPKGSFSTLEIQRTEQGDSAMYLCASSLGDTLNQPQHFGDGTRLSIL.

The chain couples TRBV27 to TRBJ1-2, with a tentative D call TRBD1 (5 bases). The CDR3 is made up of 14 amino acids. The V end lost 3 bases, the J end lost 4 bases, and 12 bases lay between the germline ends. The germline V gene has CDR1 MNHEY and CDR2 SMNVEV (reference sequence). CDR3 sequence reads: CASSLRGTSYGYTF. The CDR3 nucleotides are TGTGCCAGCAGTTTGCGCGGGACGTCCTATGGCTACACCTTC.